Reported below is one T cell receptor beta chain. Its antigen is currently unknown. TCRdb's copy holds only in-frame clones and misses some; the assay was immunoSEQ multiplex PCR. The profile shows fewer than 85,000 clones, nearly 90% of them singletons. This entry belongs to a study of T cell responses to AZD1222 COVID-19 vaccine. Study-wide results and caveats: Seropositive at baseline were only a handful of AZD1222 recipients. Variant regions that are unmutated are reportedly the target of nearly half of spike-specific TCRs.

Losses at the gene ends were 0 bases for V and 1 base for J; bases not matched to a gene: 3. From germline, CDR1 is MRHNA and CDR2 SNTAGT. The CDR3 is made up of 16 amino acids. Sequencing used peripheral blood, obtained 28 days after the second AZD1222 dose. This sequence was found in an adult who received the AZD1222 COVID-19 vaccine. The chain has TRBV6-4 and TRBJ2-1, with 7 bases matching TRBD2. This CDR3 reads CASSDSSSGSYNEQFF. The DNA for the CDR3 is TGTGCCAGCAGTGACTCGAGTAGCGGGTCCTACAATGAGCAGTTCTTC.